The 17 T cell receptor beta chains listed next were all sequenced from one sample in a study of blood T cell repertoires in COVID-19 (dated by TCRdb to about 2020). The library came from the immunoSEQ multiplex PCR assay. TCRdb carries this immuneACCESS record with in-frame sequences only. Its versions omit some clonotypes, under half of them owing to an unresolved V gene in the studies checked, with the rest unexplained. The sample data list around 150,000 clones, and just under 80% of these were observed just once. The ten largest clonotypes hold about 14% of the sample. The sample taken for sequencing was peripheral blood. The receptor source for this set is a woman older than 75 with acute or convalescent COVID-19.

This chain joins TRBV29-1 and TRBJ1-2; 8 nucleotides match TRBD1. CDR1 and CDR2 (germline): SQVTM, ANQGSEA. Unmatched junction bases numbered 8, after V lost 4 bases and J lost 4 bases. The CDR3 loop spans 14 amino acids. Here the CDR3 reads CSVADRENPYGYTF. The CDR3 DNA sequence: TGCAGCGTTGCGGACAGGGAGAACCCCTATGGCTACACCTTC. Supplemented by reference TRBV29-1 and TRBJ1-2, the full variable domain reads SAVISQKPSRDICQRGTSLTIQCQVDSQVTMMFWYRQQPGQSLTLIATANQGSEATYESGFVIDKFPISRPNLTFSTLTVSNMSPEDSSIYLCSVADRENPYGYTFGSGTRLTVV.

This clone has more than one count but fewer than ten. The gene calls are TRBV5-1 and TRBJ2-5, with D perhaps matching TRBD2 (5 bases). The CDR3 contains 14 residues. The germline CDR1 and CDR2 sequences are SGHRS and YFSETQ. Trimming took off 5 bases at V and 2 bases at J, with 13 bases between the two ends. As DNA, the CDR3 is TGCGCCAGCAGGGACTTACGGACTCAAGAGACCCAGTACTTC. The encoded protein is CASRDLRTQETQYF.

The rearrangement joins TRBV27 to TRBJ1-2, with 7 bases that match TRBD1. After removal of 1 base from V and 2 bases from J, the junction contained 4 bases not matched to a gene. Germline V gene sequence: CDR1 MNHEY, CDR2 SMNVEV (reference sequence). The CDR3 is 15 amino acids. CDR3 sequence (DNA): TGTGCCAGCAGTTTATTCGGGACAGAGAACTATGGCTACACCTTC. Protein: CASSLFGTENYGYTF.

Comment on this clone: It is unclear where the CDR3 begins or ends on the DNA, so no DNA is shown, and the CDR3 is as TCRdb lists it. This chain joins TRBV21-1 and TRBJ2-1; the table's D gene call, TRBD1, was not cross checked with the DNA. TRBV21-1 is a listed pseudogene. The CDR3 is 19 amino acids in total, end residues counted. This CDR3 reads CASSKALFGSGAIYNEQFF.

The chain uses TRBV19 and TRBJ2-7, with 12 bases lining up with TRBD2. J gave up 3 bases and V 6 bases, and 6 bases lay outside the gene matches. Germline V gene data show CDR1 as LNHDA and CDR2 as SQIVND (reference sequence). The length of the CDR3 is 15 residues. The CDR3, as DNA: TGTGCCAGTAGCGAGGGACTAGCGGGTTTCTACGAGCAGTACTTC. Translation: CASSEGLAGFYEQYF.

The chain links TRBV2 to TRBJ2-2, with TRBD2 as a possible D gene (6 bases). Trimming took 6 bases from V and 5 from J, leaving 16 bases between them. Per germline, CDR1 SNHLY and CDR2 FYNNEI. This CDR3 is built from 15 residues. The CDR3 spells CASSPGNRGTGELFF. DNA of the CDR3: TGTGCCAGCAGCCCTGGAAACCGGGGGACCGGGGAGCTGTTTTTT.

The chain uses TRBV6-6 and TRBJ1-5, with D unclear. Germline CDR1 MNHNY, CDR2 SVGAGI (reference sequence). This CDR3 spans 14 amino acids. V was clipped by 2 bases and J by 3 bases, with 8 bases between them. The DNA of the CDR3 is TGTGCCAGCAGTTACAGTCAGGTCAATCAGCCCCAGCATTTT. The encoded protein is CASSYSQVNQPQHF.

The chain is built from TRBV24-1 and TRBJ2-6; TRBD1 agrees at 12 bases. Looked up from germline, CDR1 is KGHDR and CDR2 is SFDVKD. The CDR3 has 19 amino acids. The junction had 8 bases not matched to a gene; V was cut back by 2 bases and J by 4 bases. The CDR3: CATSDSLGQGASGANVLTF. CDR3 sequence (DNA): TGTGCCACCAGTGATTCTCTGGGACAGGGGGCTTCCGGGGCCAACGTCCTGACTTTC.

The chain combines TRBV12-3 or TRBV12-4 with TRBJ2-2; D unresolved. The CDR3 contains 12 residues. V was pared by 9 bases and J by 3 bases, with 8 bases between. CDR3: CASHADTGELFF. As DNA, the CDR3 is TGTGCCAGTCATGCGGACACCGGGGAGCTGTTTTTT.

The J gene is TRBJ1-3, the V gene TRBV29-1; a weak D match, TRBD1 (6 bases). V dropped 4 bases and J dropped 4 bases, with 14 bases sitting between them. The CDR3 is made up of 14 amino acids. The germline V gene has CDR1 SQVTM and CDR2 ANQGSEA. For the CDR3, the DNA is TGCAGCGTTGCCATGGACAGCAGGGGAAACACCATATATTTT. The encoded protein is CSVAMDSRGNTIYF.

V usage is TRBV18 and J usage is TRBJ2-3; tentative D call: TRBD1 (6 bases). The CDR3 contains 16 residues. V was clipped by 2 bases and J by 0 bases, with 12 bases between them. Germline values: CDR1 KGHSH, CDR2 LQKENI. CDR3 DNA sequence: TGTGCCAGCTCACCAGCCGGGACAACTAGCACAGATACGCAGTATTTT. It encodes CASSPAGTTSTDTQYF.

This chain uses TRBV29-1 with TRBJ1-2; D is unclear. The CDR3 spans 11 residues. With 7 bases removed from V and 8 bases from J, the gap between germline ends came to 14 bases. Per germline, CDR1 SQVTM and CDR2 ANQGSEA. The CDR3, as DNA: TGCAGCGCCTATGAAGGCGGGGGCTACACCTTC. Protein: CSAYEGGGYTF. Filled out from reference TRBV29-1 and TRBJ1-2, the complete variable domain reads SAVISQKPSRDICQRGTSLTIQCQVDSQVTMMFWYRQQPGQSLTLIATANQGSEATYESGFVIDKFPISRPNLTFSTLTVSNMSPEDSSIYLCSAYEGGGYTFGSGTRLTVV.

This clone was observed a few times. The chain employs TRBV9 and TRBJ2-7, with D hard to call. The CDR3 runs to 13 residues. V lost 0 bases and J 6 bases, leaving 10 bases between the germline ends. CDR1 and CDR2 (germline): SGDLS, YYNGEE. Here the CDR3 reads CASSVETFGEQYF. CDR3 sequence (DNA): TGTGCCAGCAGCGTAGAGACTTTCGGCGAGCAGTACTTC.

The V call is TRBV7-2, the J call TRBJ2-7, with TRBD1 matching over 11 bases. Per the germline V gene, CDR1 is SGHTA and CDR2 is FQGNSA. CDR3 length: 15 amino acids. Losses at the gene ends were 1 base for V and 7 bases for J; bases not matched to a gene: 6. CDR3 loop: CASSLEGTGGGEQYF. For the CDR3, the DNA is TGTGCCAGCAGCTTAGAGGGGACAGGGGGAGGTGAGCAGTACTTC.

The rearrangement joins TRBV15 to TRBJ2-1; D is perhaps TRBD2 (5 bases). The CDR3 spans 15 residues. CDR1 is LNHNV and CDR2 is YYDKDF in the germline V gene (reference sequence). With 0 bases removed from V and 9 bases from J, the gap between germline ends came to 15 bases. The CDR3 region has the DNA TGTGCCACCAGCAGAGATCCCTCCGGGATGGGTGAGCAGTTCTTC. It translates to CATSRDPSGMGEQFF.

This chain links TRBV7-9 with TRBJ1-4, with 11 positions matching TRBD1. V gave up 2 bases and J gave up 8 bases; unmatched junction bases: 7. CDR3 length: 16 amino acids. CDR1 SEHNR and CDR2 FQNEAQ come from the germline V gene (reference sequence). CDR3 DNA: TGTGCCAGCAGCTTAAGTTGGGACAGGGGGGGCGAAAAACTGTTTTTT. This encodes CASSLSWDRGGEKLFF.

For the CDR3, the DNA is TGTGCCAGCAGTTACGTCCCTGGCCTCTCAAACTACGAGCAGTACTTC. It specifies CASSYVPGLSNYEQYF. This chain connects TRBV6-6 to TRBJ2-7; D remains unclear. The germline V gene has CDR1 MNHNY and CDR2 SVGAGI (reference sequence). This CDR3 is 16 amino acids long. Trimming removed 2 bases at V and 3 bases at J, with 17 bases between.